These T cell receptor beta chains were read from a single sample in a study of cytomegalovirus exposure and HLA in healthy donors. Libraries were prepared by immunoSEQ multiplex PCR; TCRdb keeps only in-frame clonotypes and omits some of them. This table holds roughly 180,000 clones, roughly 80% found once. Sequenced material: PBMCs. The receptors come from a woman aged 18-30 years in good health and CMV-seronegative. Both conserved end residues are part of each CDR3. The order of the fields is clone size, J gene, D gene, V gene, CDR3 DNA, CDR3 protein. The D gene is left open where the match is weak. Clone size is shown for a subset of rows, as once, few, many or a class of expanded clone.

clone size: few
J gene: TRBJ1-1
D gene: TRBD1
V gene: TRBV7-9
CDR3 DNA: TGTTCCAGCAGCGGGGACAGCAGACCACAGGGCACTGAAGCTTTCTTT
CDR3 protein: CSSSGDSRPQGTEAFF

clone size: .
J gene: TRBJ2-2
D gene: TRBD2
V gene: TRBV7-8
CDR3 DNA: TGTGCCAGCAGCTTGGGTAGCGGGACCGGGGAGCTGTTTTTT
CDR3 protein: CASSLGSGTGELFF

clone size: .
J gene: TRBJ2-7
D gene: TRBD1
V gene: TRBV19
CDR3 DNA: TGTGCCAGTAGCCGACAGGGGGCAGACGAGCAGTACTTC
CDR3 protein: CASSRQGADEQYF

clone size: .
J gene: TRBJ2-3
D gene: TRBD2
V gene: TRBV18
CDR3 DNA: TGTGCCAGCTCAGCGATACCGGGACTAGCGAGAAGCACAGATACGCAGTATTTT
CDR3 protein: CASSAIPGLARSTDTQYF

clone size: .
J gene: TRBJ2-7
D gene: TRBD1
V gene: TRBV19
CDR3 DNA: TGTGCCAGTAGTATATGGGACAGACACTACGAGCAGTACTTC
CDR3 protein: CASSIWDRHYEQYF

clone size: .
J gene: TRBJ1-2
D gene: .
V gene: TRBV5-6
CDR3 DNA: TGTGCCAGCAGCTCCAGGGCCCTCTATGGCTACACCTTC
CDR3 protein: CASSSRALYGYTF

clone size: .
J gene: TRBJ1-4
D gene: TRBD1
V gene: TRBV19
CDR3 DNA: TGTGCCAGTAGTGTTGACAGGGAGGAAAAACTGTTTTTT
CDR3 protein: CASSVDREEKLFF

clone size: .
J gene: TRBJ1-3
D gene: .
V gene: TRBV5-1
CDR3 DNA: TGCGCCAGCAGCGGCGCTGACGGATTGGCGCGGAACACCATATATTTT
CDR3 protein: CASSGADGLARNTIYF

clone size: .
J gene: TRBJ2-7
D gene: .
V gene: TRBV6-5
CDR3 DNA: TGTGCCAGCAGGCGGGACAGTACGAACTACGAGCAGTACTTC
CDR3 protein: CASRRDSTNYEQYF

clone size: .
J gene: TRBJ1-5
D gene: .
V gene: TRBV7-8
CDR3 DNA: TGTGCCAGCAGCCCACGGCCCTCGGGGGGGCCCACGCAATATAGCAATCAGGCCCAGCATTTT
CDR3 protein: CASSPRPSGGPTQYSNQAQHF

clone size: .
J gene: TRBJ1-1
D gene: .
V gene: TRBV18
CDR3 DNA: TGTGCCAGCTCAGCTGGCGGGGGGGACACTGAAGCTTTCTTT
CDR3 protein: CASSAGGGDTEAFF

clone size: .
J gene: TRBJ2-2
D gene: .
V gene: TRBV5-1
CDR3 DNA: TGCGCCAGCAGCTCCACAGCGAACACCGGGGAGCTGTTTTTT
CDR3 protein: CASSSTANTGELFF

clone size: once
J gene: TRBJ2-1
D gene: TRBD2
V gene: TRBV27
CDR3 DNA: TGTGCCAGCAGTCCGACTCCTGGGACTAGCGGGAGGGCTTTACGGGAGCAGTTCTTC
CDR3 protein: CASSPTPGTSGRALREQFF

clone size: once
J gene: TRBJ2-5
D gene: TRBD1
V gene: TRBV10-3
CDR3 DNA: TGTGCCATCAGATCAGGACAGGGGGAGCAGTACTTC
CDR3 protein: CAIRSGQGEQYF

clone size: .
J gene: TRBJ2-1
D gene: TRBD1
V gene: TRBV5-4
CDR3 DNA: TGTGCCAGCAGCTCCCGAGACAGGGCTAACAATGAGCAGTTCTTC
CDR3 protein: CASSSRDRANNEQFF

clone size: .
J gene: TRBJ2-2
D gene: .
V gene: TRBV4-2
CDR3 DNA: TGTGCCAGCAGCCAAGACTGGAGCAACACCGGGGAGCTGTTTTTT
CDR3 protein: CASSQDWSNTGELFF

clone size: .
J gene: TRBJ2-5
D gene: TRBD1
V gene: TRBV19
CDR3 DNA: TGTGCCACTTCGTCCGGGACAGGGCGGGAGACCCAGTACTTC
CDR3 protein: CATSSGTGRETQYF

clone size: .
J gene: TRBJ1-1
D gene: .
V gene: TRBV7-8
CDR3 DNA: TGTGCCAGCAGCCCCATGAACACTGAAGCTTTCTTT
CDR3 protein: CASSPMNTEAFF

clone size: .
J gene: TRBJ1-1
D gene: .
V gene: TRBV10-3
CDR3 DNA: TGTGCCATCTCCGCAGGTACAGGGAACACTGAAGCTTTCTTT
CDR3 protein: CAISAGTGNTEAFF

clone size: .
J gene: TRBJ1-5
D gene: .
V gene: TRBV19
CDR3 DNA: TGTGCCAGTAGTAAGACACCATATAGCAATCAGCCCCAGCATTTT
CDR3 protein: CASSKTPYSNQPQHF

clone size: .
J gene: TRBJ2-5
D gene: TRBD1
V gene: TRBV10-3
CDR3 DNA: TGTGCCATCAGTCAAGGGATAGACAGGGGAGAGACCCAGTACTTC
CDR3 protein: CAISQGIDRGETQYF

clone size: .
J gene: TRBJ2-3
D gene: .
V gene: TRBV30
CDR3 DNA: TGTGCCTGGAGTAAGCCAGGAAGAACAGATACGCAGTATTTT
CDR3 protein: CAWSKPGRTDTQYF

clone size: .
J gene: TRBJ2-5
D gene: TRBD1
V gene: TRBV28
CDR3 DNA: TGTGCCAGCAGTCCGCAGACAGGGGAAGAGACCCAGTACTTC
CDR3 protein: CASSPQTGEETQYF

clone size: once
J gene: TRBJ2-3
D gene: .
V gene: TRBV14
CDR3 DNA: TGTGCCAGCAGCCCAACAACGGGTACGCAGTATTTT
CDR3 protein: CASSPTTGTQYF

clone size: once
J gene: TRBJ2-1
D gene: TRBD2
V gene: TRBV29-1
CDR3 DNA: TGCAGCGTGTTCGGGACTAGCGGGAGGGTCGGTGAGCAGTTCTTC
CDR3 protein: CSVFGTSGRVGEQFF

clone size: .
J gene: TRBJ1-5
D gene: TRBD1
V gene: TRBV10-2
CDR3 DNA: TGCGCCAGCAGCCGGGGACAGAGGGGACAGCCCCAGCATTTT
CDR3 protein: CASSRGQRGQPQHF

clone size: .
J gene: TRBJ2-1
D gene: TRBD1
V gene: TRBV28
CDR3 DNA: TGTGCCAGCAGCCTACCGGGACAGGGCGTTTTCTTC
CDR3 protein: CASSLPGQGVFF

clone size: .
J gene: TRBJ1-1
D gene: TRBD1
V gene: TRBV7-2
CDR3 DNA: TGTGCCAGCAGCTTAGAAGGCAGGGGGCGGGGCTTGAACACTGAAGCTTTCTTT
CDR3 protein: CASSLEGRGRGLNTEAFF

clone size: .
J gene: TRBJ2-7
D gene: .
V gene: TRBV19
CDR3 DNA: TGTGCCAGTAGTATAGATTCAGGAAATCCGTACGAGCAGTACTTC
CDR3 protein: CASSIDSGNPYEQYF

clone size: .
J gene: TRBJ2-7
D gene: TRBD1
V gene: TRBV7-9
CDR3 DNA: TGTGCCAGCCGAGGGGCAGGGGGTCTCACCTACGAGCAGTACTTC
CDR3 protein: CASRGAGGLTYEQYF

clone size: .
J gene: TRBJ2-7
D gene: .
V gene: TRBV7-7
CDR3 DNA: TGTGCTAGCAGCTTAGAGACAGGGAGGGAGCAGTACTTC
CDR3 protein: CASSLETGREQYF

clone size: .
J gene: TRBJ1-3
D gene: TRBD1
V gene: TRBV11-2
CDR3 DNA: TGTGCCAGCAGCAGGACCGGGACAGCTGGAAACACCATATATTTT
CDR3 protein: CASSRTGTAGNTIYF

clone size: .
J gene: TRBJ1-2
D gene: TRBD1
V gene: TRBV6-4
CDR3 DNA: TGTGCCAGCAGTGCTAATACAGGGGGTGGCTACACCTTC
CDR3 protein: CASSANTGGGYTF

clone size: .
J gene: TRBJ2-7
D gene: TRBD1
V gene: TRBV6-1
CDR3 DNA: TGTGCCAGCAGCCGGGACAGCCTTTCCTACGAGCAGTACTTC
CDR3 protein: CASSRDSLSYEQYF

clone size: .
J gene: TRBJ1-2
D gene: TRBD1
V gene: TRBV6-4
CDR3 DNA: TGTGCCAGCAGCGCCGACAGGGGTAGTAGGGGCTACACCTTC
CDR3 protein: CASSADRGSRGYTF

clone size: .
J gene: TRBJ1-6
D gene: .
V gene: TRBV6-1
CDR3 DNA: TGTGCCAGCAGCATAGATCCTATTAATTCACCCCTCCACTTT
CDR3 protein: CASSIDPINSPLHF

clone size: .
J gene: TRBJ2-2
D gene: TRBD2
V gene: TRBV19
CDR3 DNA: TGTGCCAGCAGGACTAGCGAGAACACCGGGGAGCTGTTTTTT
CDR3 protein: CASRTSENTGELFF

clone size: .
J gene: TRBJ2-7
D gene: TRBD2
V gene: TRBV4-3
CDR3 DNA: TGCGCCAGCAGCCAAGAGGCTAGCGGGAGCTCCTACGAGCAGTACTTC
CDR3 protein: CASSQEASGSSYEQYF

clone size: .
J gene: TRBJ2-7
D gene: TRBD1
V gene: TRBV28
CDR3 DNA: TGTGCCAGCATTGGCTCGGACAGGACCTACGAGCAGTACTTC
CDR3 protein: CASIGSDRTYEQYF

clone size: few
J gene: TRBJ2-3
D gene: .
V gene: TRBV14
CDR3 DNA: TGTGCCAGCAGCCAAGTTTCTAGTAGCAGAACAGATACGCAGTATTTT
CDR3 protein: CASSQVSSSRTDTQYF

clone size: .
J gene: TRBJ1-5
D gene: TRBD1
V gene: TRBV28
CDR3 DNA: TGTGCCAGCAGTTCTCGGGGACAGGGCAATCAGCCCCAGCATTTT
CDR3 protein: CASSSRGQGNQPQHF

clone size: .
J gene: TRBJ2-3
D gene: TRBD2
V gene: TRBV2
CDR3 DNA: TGTGCCAAAACCCGGGGGGGGCTAGCGGGAGTCACAGATACGCAGTATTTT
CDR3 protein: CAKTRGGLAGVTDTQYF

clone size: .
J gene: TRBJ2-3
D gene: TRBD2
V gene: TRBV6-6
CDR3 DNA: TGTGCCAGCCAAGGACTAGCGGGGGGCACAGATACGCAGTATTTT
CDR3 protein: CASQGLAGGTDTQYF

clone size: once
J gene: TRBJ1-1
D gene: TRBD1
V gene: TRBV6-5
CDR3 DNA: TGTGCCAGCAGGGAGACAGGGAGGAACACTGAAGCTTTCTTT
CDR3 protein: CASRETGRNTEAFF

clone size: .
J gene: TRBJ2-7
D gene: TRBD1
V gene: TRBV7-6
CDR3 DNA: TGTGCCAGCAGCTTAGCGAACCGAGGGGGCACGTACGAGCAGTACTTC
CDR3 protein: CASSLANRGGTYEQYF

clone size: .
J gene: TRBJ1-6
D gene: .
V gene: TRBV6-5
CDR3 DNA: TGTGCCAGCAGTCTAATGGGGGGAAGAGGCTCACCCCTCCACTTT
CDR3 protein: CASSLMGGRGSPLHF

clone size: .
J gene: TRBJ1-3
D gene: .
V gene: TRBV7-9
CDR3 DNA: TGTTCCAGCAGCTGGGCTCCTACAGGGCCCGGAAACACCATATATTTT
CDR3 protein: CSSSWAPTGPGNTIYF

clone size: .
J gene: TRBJ1-1
D gene: .
V gene: TRBV30
CDR3 DNA: TGTGCCTCGGAGTTGGATACTGAAGCTTTCTTT
CDR3 protein: CASELDTEAFF

clone size: .
J gene: TRBJ2-7
D gene: TRBD1
V gene: TRBV5-4
CDR3 DNA: TGTGCCAGCAGCTTGACAGGGGACGAGCAGTACTTC
CDR3 protein: CASSLTGDEQYF

clone size: few
J gene: TRBJ1-1
D gene: .
V gene: TRBV4-3
CDR3 DNA: TGCGCCAGCAGCCAAGTCTCGGGAAGCAACACTGAAGCTTTCTTT
CDR3 protein: CASSQVSGSNTEAFF

clone size: few
J gene: TRBJ2-1
D gene: .
V gene: TRBV6-5
CDR3 DNA: TGTGCCAGCAGTGAATCAGCGGGCCAAAATGAGCAGTTCTTC
CDR3 protein: CASSESAGQNEQFF